This TCR beta chain comes out of a study of blood T cell repertoires in COVID-19. In the study overall: Researchers got acute and convalescent COVID-19 samples from the United States, Italy and Spain. T cells, B-cell-depleted T cells, or PBMCs provided the cDNA or gDNA that served as material.

Methods used by the authors: Reference gene primer amplification yielded estimated nucleated cell counts. Generated by immunoSEQ multiplex PCR, the TCRdb table keeps only in-frame clones and is missing some. Clone size and the V and J calls come from that table; the DNA yielded D and trimming. The sample yields around 240,000 clones, roughly four fifths seen once. CDR3 length: 16 amino acids. Germline CDR1 SGHRS, CDR2 YFSETQ. V was clipped by 4 bases and J by 1 base; unmatched bases: 10. The sequencing sample was made of peripheral blood. The receptor was isolated from a woman in her 50s with acute or convalescent COVID-19. The chain combines TRBV5-1 with TRBJ2-7; 8 bases match TRBD2. CDR3 DNA: TGCGCCAGCAGCGGCACGCTAGCGGGCTTGTCCTACGAGCAGTACTTC. Residues: CASSGTLAGLSYEQYF.